These T cell receptor beta chains were read from a single sample in a study of shared clonotypes between healthy human individuals. Profiling relied on immunoSEQ multiplex PCR, and the TCRdb table lists in-frame clones only, not all of them. This sample has about 2.3 million clones, with just over 90% found just once. Sequenced: naive CD4+ T cells from PBMCs. These receptor sequences come from a man younger than 30 in good health. Some clones in this sample may be carry-over from other donors' samples. Both conserved end residues are part of each CDR3. The order of the fields is J gene, clone size, V gene, D gene, CDR3 protein, CDR3 DNA. D genes are given only for firm matches. Only part of the rows carry a size: once, few, many, or a class if the clone is expanded.

>TRBJ1-5|few|TRBV19|.
CATHSWGGNQPQHF
TGTGCCACTCATTCGTGGGGCGGCAATCAGCCCCAGCATTTT
>TRBJ1-5|.|TRBV19|.
CASSLGGGQPQHF
TGTGCCAGTAGTTTGGGGGGTGGTCAGCCCCAGCATTTT
>TRBJ2-7|.|TRBV28|.
CASSTLGEANYEQYF
TGTGCCAGCAGTACCCTCGGGGAGGCGAACTACGAGCAGTACTTC
>TRBJ2-3|.|TRBV14|.
CASGPGDYTDTQYF
TGTGCCAGCGGACCAGGGGACTACACAGATACGCAGTATTTT
>TRBJ1-1|.|TRBV10-2|.
CASSTRSGGSTEAFF
TGCGCCAGCAGTACCCGTTCCGGGGGATCCACTGAAGCTTTCTTT
>TRBJ2-3|.|TRBV5-1|.
CASSLDLAGQGDTQYF
TGCGCCAGCAGCTTGGACCTAGCGGGACAGGGAGATACGCAGTATTTT
>TRBJ1-3|.|TRBV11-2|.
CASNLQTGYYSGNTIYF
TGTGCCAGCAACCTACAGACAGGCTACTACTCTGGAAACACCATATATTTT
>TRBJ2-2|.|TRBV19|TRBD2
CASTKYGLAANTGELFF
TGTGCCAGTACCAAGTACGGACTAGCGGCGAACACCGGGGAGCTGTTTTTT
>TRBJ2-1|.|TRBV2|TRBD2
CASSRGLAGGQAYNEQFF
TGTGCCAGCAGCAGGGGTCTAGCGGGAGGGCAAGCCTACAATGAGCAGTTCTTC
>TRBJ2-3|.|TRBV6-1|TRBD2
CARNSGRANTDTQYF
TGTGCCAGGAATAGCGGGAGGGCCAACACAGATACGCAGTATTTT
>TRBJ1-2|.|TRBV7-9|.
CASSFGELEYYGYTF
TGTGCCAGCAGCTTTGGGGAATTAGAGTACTATGGCTACACCTTC
>TRBJ2-6|.|TRBV29-1|.
CSAQGGGAGANVLTF
TGCAGCGCCCAGGGGGGGGGCGCTGGGGCCAACGTCCTGACTTTC
>TRBJ2-5|few|TRBV7-3|TRBD2
CASSLLAGGPGETQYF
TGTGCCAGCAGCCTCCTAGCGGGAGGGCCGGGTGAGACCCAGTACTTC
>TRBJ2-7|.|TRBV6-5|.
CASSKQGHEQYF
TGTGCCAGCAGTAAACAGGGCCACGAGCAGTACTTC
>TRBJ2-3|.|TRBV2|.
CASGRRTDTQYF
TGTGCCAGCGGAAGAAGGACAGATACGCAGTATTTT
>TRBJ2-3|.|TRBV4-3|TRBD2
CASSRETSRTDTQYF
TGCGCCAGCAGCCGAGAGACTAGCCGCACAGATACGCAGTATTTT
>TRBJ1-2|once|TRBV19|TRBD1
CASSRQGSYGYTF
TGTGCCAGTAGTAGACAGGGTTCCTATGGCTACACCTTC